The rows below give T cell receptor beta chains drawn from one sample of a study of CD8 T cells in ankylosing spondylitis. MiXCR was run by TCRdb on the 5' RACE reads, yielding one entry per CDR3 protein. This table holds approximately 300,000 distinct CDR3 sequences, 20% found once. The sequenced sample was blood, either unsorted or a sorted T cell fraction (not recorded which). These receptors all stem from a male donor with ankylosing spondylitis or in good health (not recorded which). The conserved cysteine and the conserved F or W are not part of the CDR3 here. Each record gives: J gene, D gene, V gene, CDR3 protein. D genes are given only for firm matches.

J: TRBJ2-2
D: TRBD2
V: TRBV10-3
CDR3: AISPTSGGRNTGELF

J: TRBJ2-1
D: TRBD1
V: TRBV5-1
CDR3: ASSVDRVHNEQF

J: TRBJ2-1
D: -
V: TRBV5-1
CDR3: ASSGLRGNEQF

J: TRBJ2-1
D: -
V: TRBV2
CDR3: ASSEEALRGNEQF

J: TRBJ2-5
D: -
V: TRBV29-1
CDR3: SVDRGQTQY

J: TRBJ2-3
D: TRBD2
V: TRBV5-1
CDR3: ASSRRLAADTDTQY

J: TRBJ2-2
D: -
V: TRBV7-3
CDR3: ASSLNPGVGTGELF

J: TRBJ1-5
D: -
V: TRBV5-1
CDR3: ASSLGGVGNQPQH

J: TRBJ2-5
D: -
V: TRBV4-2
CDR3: ASSQELTKGQETQY

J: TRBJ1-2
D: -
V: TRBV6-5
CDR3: ASSYSGLNYGYT

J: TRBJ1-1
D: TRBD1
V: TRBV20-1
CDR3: SARARDSPKGAF

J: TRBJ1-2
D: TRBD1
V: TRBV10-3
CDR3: AIGRDRAVVNYGYT

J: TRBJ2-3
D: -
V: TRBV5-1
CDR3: ACSLPTSTDTQY

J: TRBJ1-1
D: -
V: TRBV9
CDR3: ASSVDSYTEAF

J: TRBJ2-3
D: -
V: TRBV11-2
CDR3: ASSLERATQY

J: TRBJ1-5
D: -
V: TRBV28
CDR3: ASSGLTSNQPQH

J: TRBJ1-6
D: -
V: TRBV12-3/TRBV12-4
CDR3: ASSSGRNLGSPLH

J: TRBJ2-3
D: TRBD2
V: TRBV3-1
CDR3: ASSLGLAATDTQY

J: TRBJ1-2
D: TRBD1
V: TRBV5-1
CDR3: ASSLTFNRGLDYGYT

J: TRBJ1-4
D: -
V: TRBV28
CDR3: ASSSPGWDEKLF

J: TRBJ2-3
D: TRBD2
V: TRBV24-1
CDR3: ATGGSSGHTDTQY

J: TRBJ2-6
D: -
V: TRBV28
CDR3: ASSPRSGANVLT

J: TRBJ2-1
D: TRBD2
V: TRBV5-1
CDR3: ASKFLAGGLEQF

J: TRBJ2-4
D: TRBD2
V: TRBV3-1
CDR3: ASSQTGGENIQY

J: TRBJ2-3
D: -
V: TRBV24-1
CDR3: ATSDPGGSSTDTQY

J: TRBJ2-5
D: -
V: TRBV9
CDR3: ASSVGQGSQETQY

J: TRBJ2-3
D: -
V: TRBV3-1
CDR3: ASSQRWQSTDTQY

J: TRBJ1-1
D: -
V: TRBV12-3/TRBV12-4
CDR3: ASSFSAGSTEAF

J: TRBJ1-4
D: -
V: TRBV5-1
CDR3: ASSFQDTNEKLF

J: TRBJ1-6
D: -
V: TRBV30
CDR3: AWTPLRGSPLH

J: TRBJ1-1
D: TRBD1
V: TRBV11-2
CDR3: ASSLGSRTGRAF

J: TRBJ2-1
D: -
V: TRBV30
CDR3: AWSAGQQF

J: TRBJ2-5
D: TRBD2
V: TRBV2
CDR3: AIRLAGVQETQY

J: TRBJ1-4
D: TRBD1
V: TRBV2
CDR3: ASSVDRAFEKLF

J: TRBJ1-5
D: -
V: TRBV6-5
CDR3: ASSSKGGASNQPQH

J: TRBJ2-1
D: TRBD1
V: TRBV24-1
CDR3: ATSDPGQEKNNEQF

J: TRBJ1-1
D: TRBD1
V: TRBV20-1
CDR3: SARGLDRARGAF

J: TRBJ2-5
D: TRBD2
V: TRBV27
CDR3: ASSPGTSGRVETQY

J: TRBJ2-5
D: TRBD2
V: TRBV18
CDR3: ASSPASGASSKETQY

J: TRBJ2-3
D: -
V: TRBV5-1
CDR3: ASSYLGVGQY

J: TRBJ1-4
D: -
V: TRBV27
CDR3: ASSLMRATNEKLF

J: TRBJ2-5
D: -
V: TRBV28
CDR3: ASRRRSQETQY

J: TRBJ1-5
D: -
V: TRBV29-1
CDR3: SVETGANQPQH

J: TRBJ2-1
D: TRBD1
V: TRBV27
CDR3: ASSLGGTSSYNEQF

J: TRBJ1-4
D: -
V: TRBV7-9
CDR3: ASSTFREGSEKLF

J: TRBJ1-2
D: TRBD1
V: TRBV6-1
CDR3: ASSKDRDRGYT

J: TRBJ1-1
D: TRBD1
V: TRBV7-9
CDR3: ASSLDQGAVTEAF

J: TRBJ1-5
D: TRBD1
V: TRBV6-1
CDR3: AGGGRESNQPQH

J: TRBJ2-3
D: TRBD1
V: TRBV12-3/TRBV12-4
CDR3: ASSYRDRGDTQY

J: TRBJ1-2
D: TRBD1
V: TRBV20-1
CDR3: SARAPGQGALGYT

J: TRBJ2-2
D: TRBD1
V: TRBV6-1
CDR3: ASTQLTGTGELF

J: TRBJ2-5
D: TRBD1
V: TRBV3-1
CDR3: ASSRSGQGEETQY

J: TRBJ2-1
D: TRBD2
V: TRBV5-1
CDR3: ASSLGPSGRANEQF

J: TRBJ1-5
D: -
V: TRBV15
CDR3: STSILRDTIQPQH

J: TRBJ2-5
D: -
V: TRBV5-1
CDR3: ASGLQGMETQY

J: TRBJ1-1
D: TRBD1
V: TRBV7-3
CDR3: ASSPDRGDTEAF

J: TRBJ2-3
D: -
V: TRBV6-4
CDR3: ASSDPGARTDTQY

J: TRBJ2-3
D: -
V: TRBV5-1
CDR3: ASSVAGLSTDTQY